This T cell receptor (beta chain) was identified during a study of CD8 T cells in ankylosing spondylitis. As the method for making TCR beta libraries, quantitative 5'-RACE with molecular barcodes was used. TCRdb processed the 5' RACE reads anew with MiXCR; each CDR3 protein has one entry. This table has some 150,000 distinct CDR3 sequences, over 9.5% appearing once. Overall study findings and caveats: Reportedly, disease-linked clones are significantly enriched in ankylosing spondylitis patients' matched synovial fluid. Characteristic, it appeared, of ankylosing spondylitis blood was a TCR beta motif of roughly eight highly homologous variants. As for the disease-linked clones, they showed a CD8+ phenotype and occurred at relatively low frequencies in peripheral blood.

Looked up from germline, CDR1 is MDHEN and CDR2 is SYDVKM. The ends were cut back, 0 bases at V and 5 bases at J, with 16 bases in the middle. The CDR3 consists of 17 residues. This clonotype was counted a few times. Its antigen is unidentified. The source of this sequence is a female donor with ankylosing spondylitis or in good health (not recorded which). Sequenced sample: blood, either unsorted or a sorted T cell fraction (not recorded which). The rearrangement links TRBV28 to TRBJ2-2, with D possibly TRBD1 on 5 matching bases. The CDR3 DNA sequence: TGTGCCAGCAGTTTATGGCAGGGTAAAGAGGAGACCGGGGAGCTGTTTTTT. Residues: CASSLWQGKEETGELFF. The complete variable domain, with remaining parts taken from reference TRBV28 and TRBJ2-2, reads DVKVTQSSRYLVKRTGEKVFLECVQDMDHENMFWYRQDPGLGLRLIYFSYDVKMKEKGDIPEGYSVSREKKERFSLILESASTNQTSMYLCASSLWQGKEETGELFFGEGSRLTVL.